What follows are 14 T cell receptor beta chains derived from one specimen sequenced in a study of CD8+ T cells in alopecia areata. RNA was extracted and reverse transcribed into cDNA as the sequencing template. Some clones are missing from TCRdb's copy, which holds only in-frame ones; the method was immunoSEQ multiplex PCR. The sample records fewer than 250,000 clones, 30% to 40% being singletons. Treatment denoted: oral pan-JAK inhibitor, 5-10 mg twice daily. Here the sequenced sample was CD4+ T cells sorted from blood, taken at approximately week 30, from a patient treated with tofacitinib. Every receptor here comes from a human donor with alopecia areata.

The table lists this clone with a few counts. The CDR3 loop is CASSIEGTRRAFF. The CDR3 nucleotides are TGTGCCAGTAGTATAGAAGGGACCCGCCGGGCTTTCTTT. The J gene is TRBJ1-1, the V gene TRBV19; TRBD1 might be the D (5 bases). V was cut by 0 bases and J by 11 bases, with 13 bases left in between. This CDR3 contains 13 residues. Germline assignment: CDR1 LNHDA and CDR2 SQIVND (reference sequence).

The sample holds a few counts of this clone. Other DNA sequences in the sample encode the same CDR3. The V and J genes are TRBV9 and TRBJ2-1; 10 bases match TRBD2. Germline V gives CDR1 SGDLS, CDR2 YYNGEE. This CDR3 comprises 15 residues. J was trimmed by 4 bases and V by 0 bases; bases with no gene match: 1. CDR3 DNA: TGTGCCAGCAGCGTAGATAGCGGGAGGTACAATGAGCAGTTCTTC. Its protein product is CASSVDSGRYNEQFF. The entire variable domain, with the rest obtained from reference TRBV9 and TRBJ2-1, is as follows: DSGVTQTPKHLITATGQRVTLRCSPRSGDLSVYWYQQSLDQGLQFLIQYYNGEERAKGNILERFSAQQFPDLHSELNLSSLELGDSALYFCASSVDSGRYNEQFFGPGTRLTVL.

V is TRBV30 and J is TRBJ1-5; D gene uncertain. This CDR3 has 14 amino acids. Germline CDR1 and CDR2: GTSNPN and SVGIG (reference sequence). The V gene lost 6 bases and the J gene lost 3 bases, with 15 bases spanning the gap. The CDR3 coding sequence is TGTGCCTGTCAAGGGAGTTCTGCCAATCAGCCCCAGCATTTT. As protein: CACQGSSANQPQHF.

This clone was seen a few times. The CDR3 sequence is CASRARTGGGQPQHF. For the CDR3, the DNA is TGTGCCAGCAGAGCCCGGACAGGGGGCGGTCAGCCCCAGCATTTT. The chain uses TRBV2 and TRBJ1-5, with 11 nucleotides matching TRBD1. The CDR3 is 15 residues long. Per germline, CDR1 SNHLY and CDR2 FYNNEI. V gave up 6 bases and J gave up 6 bases; unmatched junction bases: 7.

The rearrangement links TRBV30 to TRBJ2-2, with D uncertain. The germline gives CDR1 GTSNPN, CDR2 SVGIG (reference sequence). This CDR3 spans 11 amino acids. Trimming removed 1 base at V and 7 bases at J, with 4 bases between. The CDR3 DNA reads TGTGCCTGGAGTGCGAACGGGGAGCTGTTTTTT. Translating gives CAWSANGELFF.

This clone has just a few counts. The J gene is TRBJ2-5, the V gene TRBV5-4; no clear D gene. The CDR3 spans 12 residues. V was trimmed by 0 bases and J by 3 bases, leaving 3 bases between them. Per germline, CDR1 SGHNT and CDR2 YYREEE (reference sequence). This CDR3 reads CASSLAEETQYF. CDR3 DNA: TGTGCCAGCAGCTTGGCCGAAGAGACCCAGTACTTC.

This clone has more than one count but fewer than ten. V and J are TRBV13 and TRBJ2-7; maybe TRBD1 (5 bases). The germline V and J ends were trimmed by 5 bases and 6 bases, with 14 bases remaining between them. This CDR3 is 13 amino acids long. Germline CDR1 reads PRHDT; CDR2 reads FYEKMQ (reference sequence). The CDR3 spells CASSLNRGSEQYF. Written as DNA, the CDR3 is TGTGCCAGCAGCCTCAATAGGGGAAGCGAGCAGTACTTC.

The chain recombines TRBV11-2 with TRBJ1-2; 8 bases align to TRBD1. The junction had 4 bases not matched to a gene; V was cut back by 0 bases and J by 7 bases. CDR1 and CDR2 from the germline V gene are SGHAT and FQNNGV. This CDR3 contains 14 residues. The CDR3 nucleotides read TGTGCCAGCAGCTTAGACAGGGGGCAAGGTGGCTACACCTTC. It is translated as CASSLDRGQGGYTF. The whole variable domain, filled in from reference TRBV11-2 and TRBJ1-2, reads EAGVAQSPRYKIIEKRQSVAFWCNPISGHATLYWYQQILGQGPKLLIQFQNNGVVDDSQLPKDRFSAERLKGVDSTLKIQPAKLEDSAVYLCASSLDRGQGGYTFGSGTRLTVV.

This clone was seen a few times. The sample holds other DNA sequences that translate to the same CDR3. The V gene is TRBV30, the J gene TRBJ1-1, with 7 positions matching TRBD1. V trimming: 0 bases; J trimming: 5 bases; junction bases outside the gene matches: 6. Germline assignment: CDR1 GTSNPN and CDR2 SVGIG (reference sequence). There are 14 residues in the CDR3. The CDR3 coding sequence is TGTGCCTGGAGTGTACTCAGGGGGAGAACTGAAGCTTTCTTT. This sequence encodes CAWSVLRGRTEAFF.

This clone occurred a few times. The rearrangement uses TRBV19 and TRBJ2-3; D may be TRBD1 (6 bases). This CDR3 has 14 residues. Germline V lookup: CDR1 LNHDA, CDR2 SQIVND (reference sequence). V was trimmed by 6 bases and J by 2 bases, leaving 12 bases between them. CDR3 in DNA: TGTGCCAGTAGCTGGGGGCGGACCACAGATACGCAGTATTTT. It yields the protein CASSWGRTTDTQYF.

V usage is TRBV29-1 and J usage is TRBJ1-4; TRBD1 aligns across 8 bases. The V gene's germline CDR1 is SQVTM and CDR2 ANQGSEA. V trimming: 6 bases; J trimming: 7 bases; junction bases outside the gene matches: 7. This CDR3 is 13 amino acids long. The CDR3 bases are TGCAGCGTGAGGACAGGGAGACTTGAAAAACTGTTTTTT. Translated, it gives CSVRTGRLEKLFF.

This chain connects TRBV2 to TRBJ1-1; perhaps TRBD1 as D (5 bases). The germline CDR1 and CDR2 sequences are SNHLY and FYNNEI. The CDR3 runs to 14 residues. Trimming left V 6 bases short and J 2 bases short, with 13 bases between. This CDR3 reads CASRAGLSNTEAFF. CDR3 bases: TGTGCCAGCAGGGCGGGACTGAGTAACACTGAAGCTTTCTTT.

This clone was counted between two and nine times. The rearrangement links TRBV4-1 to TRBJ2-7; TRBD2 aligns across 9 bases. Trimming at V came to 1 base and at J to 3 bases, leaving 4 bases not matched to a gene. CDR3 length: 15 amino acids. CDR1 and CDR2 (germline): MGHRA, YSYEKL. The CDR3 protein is CASSQVRGGHYEQYF. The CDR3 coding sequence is TGCGCCAGCAGCCAAGTGCGGGGGGGGCACTACGAGCAGTACTTC.

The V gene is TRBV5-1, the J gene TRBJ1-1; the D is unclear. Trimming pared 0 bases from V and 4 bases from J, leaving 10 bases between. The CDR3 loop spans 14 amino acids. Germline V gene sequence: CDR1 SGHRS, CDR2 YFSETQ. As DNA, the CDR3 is TGCGCCAGCAGCTTGGCGGACTCCCGCACTGAAGCTTTCTTT. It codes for CASSLADSRTEAFF.